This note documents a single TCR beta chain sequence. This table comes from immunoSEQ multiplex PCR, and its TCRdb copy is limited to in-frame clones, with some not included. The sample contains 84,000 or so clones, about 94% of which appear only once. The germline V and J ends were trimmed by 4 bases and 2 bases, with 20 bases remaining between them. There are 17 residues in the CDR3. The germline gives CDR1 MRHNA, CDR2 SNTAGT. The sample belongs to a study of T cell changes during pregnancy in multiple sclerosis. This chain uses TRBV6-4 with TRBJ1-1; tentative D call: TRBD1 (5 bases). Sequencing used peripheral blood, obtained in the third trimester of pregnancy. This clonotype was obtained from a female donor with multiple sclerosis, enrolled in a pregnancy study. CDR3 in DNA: TGTGCCAGCAGTGCACCACCCAGCTTGGGGGGAAACACTGAAGCTTTCTTT. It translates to CASSAPPSLGGNTEAFF.